The clone carrying this T cell receptor (beta chain) was seen a handful of times. Antigen specificity is unknown. The data were obtained in a study of blood T cells in healthy people across ages. Looking at the study overall: Per two T cells, template switching captured roughly one barcoded beta molecule.

A second PCR, run for about 7 to 12 cycles, used a sample-barcoded 5' primer plus a J-beta primer mix. MiXCR, run by TCRdb on the 5' RACE reads, gives a single entry per CDR3 protein. The sample has 450,000 to 700,000 distinct CDR3 sequences; 25% to 30% are singletons. Germline loops: CDR1 ENHRY, CDR2 SYGVKD. This CDR3 contains 14 residues. V shed 4 bases, J shed 2 bases, and the junction held 4 bases outside the gene matches. Ranging in age from about 6 to 100, the donors were healthy Caucasian individuals from Russia. General observations from the study: While age rose, TCR beta diversity per million T cells dropped in a roughly linear way. Using unsorted PBMCs precluded a conclusive naive versus antigen-experienced comparison.

This clonotype originated in a woman in her 70s in good health. The chain carries TRBV10-3 and TRBJ1-2; 7 nucleotides align to TRBD1. Sequenced input: blood. This CDR3 is CAISAGGDNYGYTF. The DNA for the CDR3 is TGTGCCATCAGTGCAGGGGGAGACAACTATGGCTACACCTTC.